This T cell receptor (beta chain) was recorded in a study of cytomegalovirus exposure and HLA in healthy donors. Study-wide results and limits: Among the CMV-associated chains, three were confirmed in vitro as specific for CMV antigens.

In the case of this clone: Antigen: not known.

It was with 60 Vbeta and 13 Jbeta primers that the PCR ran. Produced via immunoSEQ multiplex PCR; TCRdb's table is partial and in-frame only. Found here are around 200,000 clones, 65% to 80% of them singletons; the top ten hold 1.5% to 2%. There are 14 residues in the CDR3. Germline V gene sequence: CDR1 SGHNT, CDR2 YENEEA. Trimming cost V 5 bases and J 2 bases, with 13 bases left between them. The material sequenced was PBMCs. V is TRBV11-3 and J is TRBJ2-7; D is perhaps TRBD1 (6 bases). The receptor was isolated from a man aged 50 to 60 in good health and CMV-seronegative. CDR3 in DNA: TGTGCCAGCAGCCCCCAGGGGACCCCCTACGAGCAGTACTTC. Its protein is CASSPQGTPYEQYF.